These T cell receptor beta chains were read from a single sample in a study of T cell changes during pregnancy in multiple sclerosis. TCRdb keeps only in-frame clones here, not all; method: immunoSEQ multiplex PCR. In the table there are 35,000 to 40,000 clones, roughly 90% of which are singletons. Sample: CD8+ T cells from peripheral blood mononuclear cells, taken in the third trimester of pregnancy. The source is a female donor with multiple sclerosis, enrolled in a pregnancy study. Each CDR3 is given with its conserved first and last residue. Fields, in order: clone size, V gene, D gene, J gene, CDR3 DNA, CDR3 protein. A D gene is named only where the DNA matches it firmly. Only some rows state a clone size, as once, few, many or a class for expanded clones.

>.|TRBV9|.|TRBJ2-3
TGTGCCAGCAGCGTAGGACGTGGGAGCTCAGATACGCAGTATTTT
CASSVGRGSSDTQYF
>medium-sized|TRBV6-5|TRBD1|TRBJ2-5
TGTGCCAGCAGTTACCCACCGGGACAGGGGATAGGGACCCAGTACTTC
CASSYPPGQGIGTQYF
>.|TRBV5-1|.|TRBJ2-1
TGCGCCAGCAGCTTGGAAGGCGGGTCCTACAATGAGCAGTTCTTC
CASSLEGGSYNEQFF
>.|TRBV7-9|TRBD2|TRBJ2-3
TGTGCCAGCAGCTTAGGGTCTAGCGGGAGTTGGACAGATACGCAGTATTTT
CASSLGSSGSWTDTQYF
>.|TRBV4-3|.|TRBJ2-7
TGCGCCAGCAGCCAAGATTTCGGGGTTGAGCAGTACTTC
CASSQDFGVEQYF
>once|TRBV13|.|TRBJ2-7
TGTGCCAGCAGCTTAGGCACTAGCAAGGGCGAGCAGTACTTC
CASSLGTSKGEQYF
>once|TRBV18|.|TRBJ2-5
TGTGCCAGCTCACAACGCCTTAGCCAAGAGACCCAGTACTTC
CASSQRLSQETQYF
>.|TRBV4-1|.|TRBJ1-1
TGCGCCAGCAGCTTACAGGAATTGAACACTGAAGCTTTCTTT
CASSLQELNTEAFF
>.|TRBV7-2|.|TRBJ1-4
TGTGCCAGCAGCTTAGTTGGTGGCCAGGAAAAACTGTTTTTT
CASSLVGGQEKLFF
>.|TRBV15|.|TRBJ2-1
TGTGCCACCAGCAGAGGGTTGGACTACCCGTCCAATGAGCAGTTCTTC
CATSRGLDYPSNEQFF
>.|TRBV10-3|.|TRBJ2-2
TGTGCCATCAGTGGTAGGACAGATAACACCGGGGAGCTGTTTTTT
CAISGRTDNTGELFF
>.|TRBV7-2|.|TRBJ2-7
TGTGCCAGCAGCTTCCTTACGAGTTCCTACGAGCAGTACTTC
CASSFLTSSYEQYF
>.|TRBV5-1|.|TRBJ2-7
TGCGCCAGCAGCTTGGAGGGATGGGCGGGAACTACCACTTTGCACGAGCAGTACTTC
CASSLEGWAGTTTLHEQYF
>.|TRBV7-9|TRBD1|TRBJ2-5
TGTGCCAGCAGCTTAGCGAATCGACAGGGCCGCTGGGAGACCCAGTACTTC
CASSLANRQGRWETQYF
>once|TRBV5-5|.|TRBJ1-3
TGTGCCAGCAGCTTGGACTTCTTCGCTGGAAACACCATATATTTT
CASSLDFFAGNTIYF
>.|TRBV6-1|.|TRBJ2-5
TGTGCCAGTTCCCGGGACATAGAGGGGACCCAGTACTTC
CASSRDIEGTQYF
>once|TRBV28|TRBD1|TRBJ1-2
TGTGCCAGCAGTTTACCCCAGACAGGGCTAGGCTACACCTTC
CASSLPQTGLGYTF
>few|TRBV13|TRBD1|TRBJ1-1
TGTGCCAGCAGATCCGACAGGGAGGAAGCTTTCTTT
CASRSDREEAFF
>.|TRBV7-9|TRBD1|TRBJ1-5
TGTGCCAGCAGCCCGGGGACAGGGAATCAGCCCCAGCATTTT
CASSPGTGNQPQHF
>.|TRBV4-1|TRBD1|TRBJ2-2
TGCGCCAGCAGCCAAGAGAGGGGACAGGGGGGGACCGGGGAGCTGTTTTTT
CASSQERGQGGTGELFF
>.|TRBV11-2|TRBD2|TRBJ2-5
TGTGCCAGCAGCCCCCTGTGGGCTAGCGGGGATGAAGAGACCCAGTACTTC
CASSPLWASGDEETQYF
>once|TRBV4-1|TRBD2|TRBJ2-7
TGCGCCAGCAGCCAAGATCGGAGTAGCGGGAGGGCTGACGAGCAGTACTTC
CASSQDRSSGRADEQYF
>.|TRBV15|TRBD1|TRBJ2-1
TGTGCCACCAGCAGCCCGCGACAGGGGGCTAATGAGCAGTTCTTC
CATSSPRQGANEQFF
>.|TRBV4-3|TRBD1|TRBJ1-1
TGCGCCAGCAGCAGCGATTTACAGGGGATGAACACTGAAGCTTTCTTT
CASSSDLQGMNTEAFF
>.|TRBV7-8|.|TRBJ1-3
TGTGCCAGCAGCCTACTCCGGTTAGAGGCTGGAAACACCATATATTTT
CASSLLRLEAGNTIYF
>.|TRBV4-3|.|TRBJ2-7
TGCGCCAGCAGCCTTAACAGGGACTACGAGCAGTACTTC
CASSLNRDYEQYF
>.|TRBV7-2|.|TRBJ2-1
TGTGCCAGCAGCGAGATCTACAATGAGCAGTTCTTC
CASSEIYNEQFF
>.|TRBV13|TRBD1|TRBJ2-7
TGTGCCAGCAGCTTCGGGACAGGAGCCTACGAGCAGTACTTC
CASSFGTGAYEQYF
>once|TRBV15|.|TRBJ1-1
TGTGCCACCAGCGAACGAGGGAGGACTGAAGCTTTCTTT
CATSERGRTEAFF
>.|TRBV5-1|TRBD2|TRBJ2-2
TGCGCCAGCAGCATTGAACCACCGGGACTATCAAACATGGGGGAGCTGTTTTTT
CASSIEPPGLSNMGELFF
>.|TRBV28|.|TRBJ2-1
TGTGCCAGCAGTCAGGAAAGCTCCTACAATGAGCAGTTCTTC
CASSQESSYNEQFF
>.|TRBV19|TRBD2|TRBJ2-2
TGTGCCAGTAGTGAGCGGGAGATTTACACCGGGGAGCTGTTTTTT
CASSEREIYTGELFF
>.|TRBV7-9|TRBD2|TRBJ2-1
TGTGCCAGCAGCTTAATTGGGACTAGCGGTGAGCAGTTCTTC
CASSLIGTSGEQFF
>.|TRBV7-9|TRBD2|TRBJ2-3
TGTGCCAGCAGAGGACTAGCGGGAGCCATTCGGCCAGATACGCAGTATTTT
CASRGLAGAIRPDTQYF
>.|TRBV19|TRBD1|TRBJ2-7
TGTGCCAGTAGTCCCGGGGACAGGATTAGCTCCTACGAGCAGTACTTC
CASSPGDRISSYEQYF
>.|TRBV27|TRBD2|TRBJ2-5
TGTGCCAGTGGGACTAGCGGGAGGCTTGGGCAAGAGACCCAGTACTTC
CASGTSGRLGQETQYF
>once|TRBV11-2|.|TRBJ1-2
TGTGCCAGCAGTTCTATTCGGGGCTACACCTTC
CASSSIRGYTF